This T cell receptor (beta chain) was sequenced in a study of tumor and adjacent non-tumor tissue in lung cancer. Study results and caveats: Compared with tumor, normal lung showed significantly lower TCR diversity.

The template was RNA from unsorted bulk tissue. This clonotype was seen ten or more times. Its antigen remains unknown. V shed 5 bases and J shed 7 bases, with 12 bases lying between them. Germline CDR1 reads SGHAT; CDR2 reads FQNNGV. This CDR3 contains 13 residues. TCRbeta libraries were built with three rounds of nested PCR, modified from ARM-PCR. TCRdb independently ran MiXCR on the multiplex PCR reads; one entry per CDR3 protein. This table has 85,000 to 100,000 distinct CDR3 sequences, approximately 65% appearing once. This chain connects TRBV11-2 to TRBJ2-1; possibly TRBD1 for D (6 bases). Sequenced input: lung tumor tissue. The receptor's source is a man aged 55 to 70 with non-small cell lung cancer. The CDR3 DNA is TGTGCCAGCAGCACGGGGACACCGAATGAGCAGTTCTTC. Amino acid sequence: CASSTGTPNEQFF.